This note documents a single T cell receptor beta chain sequence. Primers included in the PCR were 60 Vbeta and 13 Jbeta primers. The assay was immunoSEQ multiplex PCR, and TCRdb's table has in-frame clones only and misses some. Recorded here are 100,000 to 150,000 clones; the top ten clones represent about 1.8%. This record belongs to a study of cytomegalovirus exposure and HLA in healthy donors. V lost 4 bases to trimming and J lost 0 bases, with 12 bases between them. Germline V gene lookup returns CDR1 SGHVS and CDR2 FNYEAQ. The CDR3 totals 15 residues. The TCR comes from a man younger than 35 in good health and CMV-seronegative. The chain has TRBV7-6 and TRBJ1-1; D unresolved. The source material was PBMCs. This chain's CDR3 is CASSYNPTMNTEAFF. CDR3 in DNA: TGTGCCAGCAGCTACAACCCGACTATGAACACTGAAGCTTTCTTT.